This TCR beta chain derives from a study of T cells in Graves' hyperthyroidism and ophthalmopathy. There were TCR beta CDR3 regions amplified from RNA transcripts. Primed by the HTBI set, a first-round RT-PCR was run on the TCR CDR3. Via MiXCR, TCRdb re-called the multiplex PCR reads, giving one row per CDR3 protein. This sample yields hundreds of thousands of distinct CDR3 sequences, of which 38% are seen a single time; 7.5% to 9.5% belongs to the top ten. V was cut by 0 bases and J by 3 bases, with 12 bases left in between. The V gene's germline CDR1 is MGHRA and CDR2 YSYEKL. This CDR3 region has 15 residues. Hyperthyroidism, newly diagnosed and lasting under 2 months, affected patients aged 18 to 65. Source material for PBMCs was more than 9.5 ml fresh peripheral blood.

Sequencing was carried out using blood. The chain employs TRBV4-1 and TRBJ2-7, with D hard to call. The clonotype was recovered from a man aged 18 to 30 with Graves' hyperthyroidism. CDR3 coding DNA: TGCGCCAGCAGCCAAGAAGGTCCAGGAATCTACGAGCAGTACTTC. This codes for CASSQEGPGIYEQYF.